This T cell receptor beta chain was sequenced during a study of graft-versus-host responses after intestinal transplantation. About the study: Grafts that recipients had were multivisceral, liver-intestinal, or isolated intestinal transplants. The recipients all started with anti-thymocyte globulin induction and then took tacrolimus and steroids for 2 to 3 years.

This CDR3 spans 14 amino acids. V was trimmed by 0 bases and J by 6 bases, leaving 10 bases between them. Germline V gene lookup returns CDR1 LNHNV and CDR2 YYDKDF (reference sequence). Clones were sequenced by immunoSEQ multiplex PCR, and TCRdb holds only the in-frame ones, with some missing. The data show around 50,000 clones, approximately 84% seen once. With regard to this clone: What it binds is unknown.

This receptor was identified in a human donor who was the organ donor for an intestinal transplant. V and J are TRBV15 and TRBJ2-3; no definite D call. Specimen: unstimulated CD4+ T cells sorted from spleen or lymph node cells, collected before transplant. CDR3 loop: CATSRDFVGDTQYF. For the CDR3, the DNA is TGTGCCACCAGCAGAGATTTCGTAGGGGATACGCAGTATTTT.